This passage covers 17 T cell receptor beta chains from one sample sequenced in a study of identifying expanded T cells in peripheral blood. The table came from immunoSEQ multiplex PCR; TCRdb's copy has only in-frame clones and leaves some out. Of 100,000 to 150,000 clones in the sample, approximately 80% are singletons; the top ten hold 3% to 4%. Sequencing was performed on blood. The origin of the receptors is a person aged 18-70 years in good health.

The chain recombines TRBV7-2 with TRBJ1-5; TRBD1 matches at 10 bases. The germline V gene has CDR1 SGHTA and CDR2 FQGNSA. The trim removed 2 bases at V and 4 bases at J, leaving 8 bases unmatched. The CDR3 is 17 amino acids. The CDR3 region has the DNA TGTGCCAGCAGCTTACGGGGACCGGGACAGGGGAATCAGCCCCAGCATTTT. This gives the protein CASSLRGPGQGNQPQHF.

The chain employs TRBV2 and TRBJ1-2; 9 bases align to TRBD1. Germline trimming cut 6 bases from V and 2 bases from J; bases unmatched to any gene: 1. This CDR3 spans 13 amino acids. The V gene's germline CDR1 is SNHLY and CDR2 FYNNEI. DNA of the CDR3: TGTGCCAGCAGGACAGGGGGAAACTATGGCTACACCTTC. This encodes CASRTGGNYGYTF.

A single count supports this clone. The chain combines TRBV5-1 with TRBJ1-1; TRBD1 might be the D (5 bases). The CDR3 loop spans 13 amino acids. Germline CDR1 reads SGHRS; CDR2 reads YFSETQ. Trimming pared 0 bases from V and 10 bases from J, leaving 13 bases between. CDR3 nucleotides: TGCGCCAGCAGCTTGGATAGGGGTGATGGAGCTTTCTTT. The encoded protein is CASSLDRGDGAFF.

In the case of this clone: The junction does not match germline at one end; this may be a read error. The chain recombines TRBV5-4 with TRBJ2-3; D is unclear. The germline gives CDR1 SGHNT, CDR2 YYREEE (reference sequence). This CDR3 is 14 amino acids long. CDR3 DNA: TGTGCCAGCAGCTTGGCCCCCCTGTCGACGCCCCCCCAGTTT. It is translated as CASSLAPLSTPPQF.

The chain is built from TRBV6-5 and TRBJ2-5; D is uncertain. V lost 6 bases and J 5 bases, leaving 19 bases between the germline ends. Germline values: CDR1 MNHEY, CDR2 SVGAGI. This CDR3 has 15 amino acids. The CDR3 reads CASSHRRGWAETQYF. CDR3 in DNA: TGTGCCAGCAGCCACCGGCGTGGATGGGCGGAGACCCAGTACTTC.

The rearrangement links TRBV15 to TRBJ2-3; TRBD1 matches at 7 bases. V trimming: 0 bases; J trimming: 4 bases; junction bases outside the gene matches: 4. This CDR3 is 15 amino acids long. The germline CDR1 and CDR2 sequences are LNHNV and YYDKDF (reference sequence). The CDR3 sequence: CATSRDLGGADTQYF. CDR3 coding DNA: TGTGCCACCAGCAGAGATCTAGGGGGCGCAGATACGCAGTATTTT.

The chain combines TRBV7-2 with TRBJ1-2, with 11 bases identical to TRBD1. J was trimmed by 5 bases and V by 6 bases; bases with no gene match: 8. Looked up from germline, CDR1 is SGHTA and CDR2 is FQGNSA. The CDR3 consists of 15 residues. The CDR3 loop is CASRLWDRGDYGYTF. CDR3 coding DNA: TGTGCCAGCAGATTGTGGGACAGGGGGGATTATGGCTACACCTTC.

The V and J genes are TRBV6-1 and TRBJ1-5; D gene ambiguous. The germline CDR1 and CDR2 sequences are MNHNS and SASEGT. V lost 2 bases and J lost 4, with 9 bases in between. The CDR3 extends over 14 amino acids. This chain's CDR3 is CASSEWQQNQPQHF. The CDR3 region has the DNA TGTGCCAGCAGTGAATGGCAGCAGAATCAGCCCCAGCATTTT.

This chain joins TRBV5-4 and TRBJ2-2, with TRBD1 matching over 9 bases. The junction had 4 bases not matched to a gene; V was cut back by 3 bases and J by 4 bases. This CDR3 spans 15 amino acids. Per the germline V gene, CDR1 is SGHNT and CDR2 is YYREEE (reference sequence). The CDR3 region is CASSSGTGPTGELFF. As DNA, the CDR3 is TGTGCCAGCAGCTCCGGGACAGGGCCCACCGGGGAGCTGTTTTTT.

V usage is TRBV6-6 and J usage is TRBJ1-1; D is ambiguous. Germline V gives CDR1 MNHNY, CDR2 SVGAGI (reference sequence). Trimming took off 0 bases at V and 13 bases at J, with 9 bases between the two ends. The CDR3 is 11 amino acids. The CDR3 DNA reads TGTGCCAGCAGTTACTCGAGTGGGGTTTTCTTT. Its protein is CASSYSSGVFF.

The chain uses TRBV2 and TRBJ2-7; tentative D call: TRBD2 (7 bases). CDR1 is SNHLY, CDR2 FYNNEI, per germline. Trimming left V 7 bases short and J 0 bases short, with 16 bases between. The CDR3 runs 15 residues. The CDR3 region is CASKGGFVSSYEQYF. CDR3 coding DNA: TGTGCCAGCAAGGGGGGGTTTGTGAGCTCCTACGAGCAGTACTTC.

The V gene is TRBV14, the J gene TRBJ2-7, with a possible D match to TRBD1 (6 bases). The length of the CDR3 is 15 residues. V lost 4 bases to trimming and J lost 3 bases, with 16 bases between them. Germline V gene data show CDR1 as SGHDN and CDR2 as FVKESK. The CDR3 sequence: CASSLYRETRYEQYF. CDR3 nucleotides: TGTGCCAGCAGCCTTTACAGGGAAACGCGCTACGAGCAGTACTTC.

The CDR3 nucleotides are TGTGCCAGCAGCTCCGTAAAATTCCAGGGGGCGTACGAGCAGTACTTC. Translation gives CASSSVKFQGAYEQYF. The chain recombines TRBV11-2 with TRBJ2-7; 8 bases match TRBD1. Germline CDR1 reads SGHAT; CDR2 reads FQNNGV. This CDR3 spans 16 amino acids. V shed 4 bases and J 4 bases; nucleotides not matched to a gene: 12.

This chain joins TRBV2 and TRBJ2-7, with 9 bases aligning to TRBD1. This CDR3 is built from 14 residues. The V and J ends lost 8 bases and 3 bases, in that order; junction bases with no gene match: 8. CDR1 and CDR2 from the germline V gene are SNHLY and FYNNEI. This chain's CDR3 is CASDPGQGLYEQYF. CDR3 bases: TGTGCCAGCGATCCGGGACAGGGTCTCTACGAGCAGTACTTC.

The chain links TRBV2 to TRBJ2-1; D uncertain. V gave up 2 bases and J gave up 4 bases, with 15 bases separating them. This CDR3 spans 16 amino acids. Germline V gives CDR1 SNHLY, CDR2 FYNNEI. CDR3 amino acids: CASSESGPIPYNEQFF. CDR3 DNA sequence: TGTGCCAGCAGTGAATCCGGCCCCATACCTTACAATGAGCAGTTCTTC.

This rearrangement joins TRBV2 to TRBJ2-3; either TRBD1 or TRBD2 may supply D (5 bases each). V was cut by 10 bases and J by 3 bases, with 11 bases left in between. The CDR3 is made up of 12 amino acids. CDR1 SNHLY and CDR2 FYNNEI come from the germline V gene. CDR3 sequence: CATSWGTDTQYF. The CDR3 nucleotides are TGTGCCACCTCGTGGGGGACAGATACGCAGTATTTT. Combining the CDR3 with reference TRBV2 and TRBJ2-3 gives the whole variable domain EPEVTQTPSHQVTQMGQEVILRCVPISNHLYFYWYRQILGQKVEFLVSFYNNEISEKSEIFDDQFSVERPDGSNFTLKIRSTKLEDSAMYFCATSWGTDTQYFGPGTRLTVL.

J is TRBJ1-3 and V is TRBV5-6, with D uncertain. V was shortened by 4 bases and J by 0 bases, with 8 bases between the two germline ends. This CDR3 contains 14 residues. Germline CDR1 and CDR2: SGHDT and YYEEEE. In DNA form, the CDR3 reads TGTGCCAGCAGCCCAGCTCCCTCTGGAAACACCATATATTTT. It specifies CASSPAPSGNTIYF.